The next 16 T cell receptor beta chains were all read from a single sample in a study of blood T cell repertoires in COVID-19. Generated by immunoSEQ multiplex PCR, the TCRdb table keeps only in-frame clones and is missing some. The top ten hold about 4.5% of the sample, which has 110,000 to 150,000 clones, 70% to 90% seen once. Sequences were obtained from PBMCs or T cells enriched from blood (not recorded which). Source of these receptors: a man in his fifties who had recovered from COVID-19.

This clone was recorded a few times. The rearrangement links TRBV7-3 to TRBJ1-5; possible D gene TRBD1, 6 bases. The CDR3 totals 13 residues. The V end was cut by 3 bases, the J end by 5 bases, with 8 bases between. The germline gives CDR1 SGHTA, CDR2 FQGTGA. In nucleotides, the CDR3 is TGTGCCAGCAGCTTTGGGGGCGATCAGCCCCAGCATTTT. Amino acids: CASSFGGDQPQHF.

In its sample, this clone was seen a few times. This CDR3 is CASSQDLSTGNEQYV. The CDR3 DNA follows: TGCGCCAGCAGCCAAGATCTTTCGACAGGGAACGAGCAGTACGTC. The rearrangement links TRBV4-3 to TRBJ2-7, with 7 bases identical to TRBD1. This CDR3 comprises 15 residues. J was trimmed by 5 bases and V by 0 bases; bases with no gene match: 7. Germline lookup yields CDR1 LGHNA and CDR2 YSLEER.

V and J are TRBV9 and TRBJ2-3, with TRBD2 matching over 7 bases. Trimming removed 3 bases from V and 10 bases from J; junction bases left unmatched: 17. CDR1 is SGDLS and CDR2 is YYNGEE in the germline V gene. This CDR3 has 16 amino acids. The chain's CDR3 is CASSETRASGMSAQYF. DNA for the CDR3: TGTGCCAGCAGCGAGACTCGGGCTAGCGGAATGAGTGCGCAGTATTTT. Based on the CDR3 plus reference TRBV9 and TRBJ2-3, the full variable domain is DSGVTQTPKHLITATGQRVTLRCSPRSGDLSVYWYQQSLDQGLQFLIQYYNGEERAKGNILERFSAQQFPDLHSELNLSSLELGDSALYFCASSETRASGMSAQYFGPGTRLTVL.

This chain joins TRBV27 and TRBJ1-5; 9 bases are shared with TRBD1. J gave up 0 bases and V 8 bases, and 8 bases lay outside the gene matches. Germline assignment: CDR1 MNHEY and CDR2 SMNVEV (reference sequence). The CDR3 totals 16 residues. The chain's CDR3 is CASRPGQGHSNQPQHF. In nucleotides, the CDR3 is TGTGCCAGCCGCCCGGGACAGGGTCATAGCAATCAGCCCCAGCATTTT.

This chain connects TRBV20-1 to TRBJ2-1, with D perhaps matching TRBD2 (6 bases). Germline CDR1 and CDR2: DFQATT and SNEGSKA (reference sequence). The CDR3 runs 17 residues. The V end lost 3 bases, the J end lost 0 bases, and 18 bases lay between the germline ends. The CDR3, as DNA: TGCAGTGCTAGTCCCCTCGGAAGGGACTCCTCCTACAATGAGCAGTTCTTC. Its translation: CSASPLGRDSSYNEQFF.

J is TRBJ2-1 and V is TRBV7-2; unclear D gene. There are 15 residues in the CDR3. Germline loops: CDR1 SGHTA, CDR2 FQGNSA. V was pared by 1 base and J by 1 base, with 8 bases between. DNA for the CDR3: TGTGCCAGCAGCTTAGATGCAGGTTCCTACAATGAGCAGTTCTTC. Translating gives CASSLDAGSYNEQFF.

The V and J genes are TRBV7-2 and TRBJ1-5, with D unclear. CDR3 length: 15 residues. Germline V CDR1 and CDR2: SGHTA, FQGNSA. The V end lost 4 bases, the J end lost 1 base, and 11 bases lay between the germline ends. CDR3 sequence reads: CASSSEGLSNQPQHF. CDR3 DNA: TGTGCCAGCAGCTCCGAGGGTTTAAGCAATCAGCCCCAGCATTTT.

This chain joins TRBV6-6 and TRBJ1-5, with D tentatively TRBD1 (5 bases). This CDR3 contains 14 residues. Between the trimmed V and J ends, which lost 0 bases and 4 bases, there was a span of 7 bases. CDR1 is MNHNY, CDR2 SVGAGI, per germline (reference sequence). The CDR3 spells CASSYSGGNQPQHF. The CDR3 bases are TGTGCCAGCAGTTACTCGGGGGGAAATCAGCCCCAGCATTTT.

The chain couples TRBV7-2 to TRBJ2-1; 7 bases are a match to TRBD2. CDR1 SGHTA and CDR2 FQGNSA come from the germline V gene. This CDR3 region has 15 residues. The V segment lost 4 bases and the J segment 1 base; nucleotides outside the gene matches: 4. This chain's CDR3 is CASSSSGNSYNEQFF. The CDR3 coding sequence is TGTGCCAGCAGCTCCAGCGGGAATTCCTACAATGAGCAGTTCTTC. Supplemented by reference TRBV7-2 and TRBJ2-1, the full variable domain reads GAGVSQSPSNKVTEKGKDVELRCDPISGHTALYWYRQSLGQGLEFLIYFQGNSAPDKSGLPSDRFSAERTGGSVSTLTIQRTQQEDSAVYLCASSSSGNSYNEQFFGPGTRLTVL.

This chain uses TRBV27 with TRBJ1-2; no clear D gene. This CDR3 is 13 amino acids long. Trimming took off 3 bases at V and 8 bases at J, with 13 bases between the two ends. Germline-derived CDR1 and CDR2 are MNHEY and SMNVEV (reference sequence). The chain's CDR3 is CASSFVAGRGYTF. The CDR3 coding sequence is TGTGCCAGCAGTTTCGTCGCGGGCAGGGGCTACACCTTC.

The chain uses TRBV3-1 (or the pseudogene TRBV3-2) and TRBJ2-1, with 7 bases aligning to TRBD2. This CDR3 contains 16 residues. CDR1 and CDR2 from the germline V gene are LGHDT and YNNKEL (reference sequence). The junction had 6 bases not matched to a gene; V was cut back by 1 base and J by 3 bases. Here the CDR3 reads CASSQGTGGYYNEQFF. In DNA, the CDR3 is TGTGCCAGCAGCCAAGGTACCGGGGGGTACTACAATGAGCAGTTCTTC.

The V call is TRBV18, the J call TRBJ1-1, with D tentatively TRBD1 (5 bases). The CDR3 runs 15 residues. Trimming took off 3 bases at V and 5 bases at J, with 16 bases between the two ends. The germline V gene encodes CDR1 KGHSH and CDR2 LQKENI. As DNA, the CDR3 is TGTGCCAGCTCACCCCTCCCAGGGTCTTATACTGAAGCTTTCTTT. It translates to CASSPLPGSYTEAFF.

This chain connects TRBV28 to TRBJ2-7; TRBD1 is a possible D gene (6 bases). The CDR3 sequence is 15 residues long. Trimming stripped 2 bases from V and 4 bases from J, with 15 bases between. CDR1 MDHEN and CDR2 SYDVKM come from the germline V gene. CDR3 in DNA: TGTGCCAGCAGTTTAGAGGGGGAGAGATCTTACGAGCAGTACGTC. Residues: CASSLEGERSYEQYV.

This chain uses TRBV9 with TRBJ2-3; 14 bases match TRBD2. The CDR3 is 17 amino acids. Germline lookup yields CDR1 SGDLS and CDR2 YYNGEE. V shed 3 bases, J shed 6 bases, and the junction held 9 bases outside the gene matches. This chain's CDR3 is CASSAIGTSGSLDTQYF. DNA of the CDR3: TGTGCCAGCAGCGCAATCGGGACTAGCGGGAGTCTGGATACGCAGTATTTT.

In this sample, this clone turned up once. The chain carries TRBV9 and TRBJ1-1, with a tentative D call TRBD1 (5 bases). Germline V gives CDR1 SGDLS, CDR2 YYNGEE. This CDR3 is 13 amino acids long. Trimming cost V 5 bases and J 7 bases, with 15 bases left between them. The CDR3 sequence: CASSAQGWGEAFF. DNA for the CDR3: TGTGCCAGCAGTGCCCAGGGATGGGGTGAAGCTTTCTTT.

CDR3 sequence: CASSFRQVQETQYF. CDR3 nucleotide sequence: TGCGCCAGCAGCTTCCGACAGGTCCAAGAGACCCAGTACTTC. The chain carries TRBV5-1 and TRBJ2-5; maybe TRBD1 (6 bases). CDR1 is SGHRS, CDR2 YFSETQ, per germline. Trimming cost V 2 bases and J 1 base, with 9 bases left between them. CDR3 size: 14 residues.